This T cell receptor beta chain was sequenced in a study of T cell responses to AZD1222 COVID-19 vaccine. General observations from the study: Repertoires were collected only later (after the peak T cell response had occurred). At 160-218 and 743-854, vaccine-associated CD4 TCRs were dominant, and they spanned spike. Clonal diversity was possibly underestimated, and the donors were mostly white British, with more females.

Profiling relied on immunoSEQ multiplex PCR, and the TCRdb table lists in-frame clones only, not all of them. The table has 130,000 to 150,000 clones, under 95% seen once. Second doses were pooled across both intervals (about 4 or about 12 weeks). V was trimmed by 5 bases and J by 8 bases, leaving 15 bases between them. Germline values: CDR1 MNHNY, CDR2 SVGAGI (reference sequence). The CDR3 consists of 13 residues. A note on this clone: The antigen is undetermined.

The V and J genes are TRBV6-6 and TRBJ1-1; D is unresolved. This sample comprised peripheral blood, obtained 28 days after the second AZD1222 dose. The origin of this receptor is an adult who received the AZD1222 COVID-19 vaccine. The CDR3 is CASSGVGRGEAFF. The CDR3 DNA sequence: TGTGCCAGCAGTGGCGTGGGGAGAGGGGAAGCTTTCTTT.